What follows is one T cell receptor (beta chain) and its context. As processed by the authors: Reference gene primer amplification gave nucleated cell count estimates. Here immunoSEQ multiplex PCR was the method, and the copy in TCRdb shows in-frame clones only, minus some. D and trimming were read from the DNA, whereas the V and J calls and clone size are those reported in that table. The table lists some 250,000 clones, about 86% of them singletons, with 3% to 4% in the top ten. All enrollees were about 18 to 95 years old and from about 25 US areas. With V trimmed by 0 bases and J by 0 bases, 7 bases remained unmatched. The CDR3 is made up of 17 amino acids. CDR1 is MNHNS and CDR2 is SASEGT in the germline V gene. The data derive from a study of blood T cell repertoires in COVID-19. The wider study: Some COVID-19 samples were acute and others convalescent; all came from the United States, Italy and Spain. Sources were T cells, B-cell-depleted T cells, or PBMCs; the material itself was cDNA or gDNA.

V usage is TRBV6-1 and J usage is TRBJ2-7, with 8 bases aligning to TRBD2. The clonotype was recovered from a woman aged 40-49 years with acute COVID-19. The source material was PBMCs or T cells enriched from blood (not recorded which). In DNA, the CDR3 is TGTGCCAGCAGTGAAGCGGGGGCGGGACTAGACTCCTACGAGCAGTACTTC. Translated: CASSEAGAGLDSYEQYF.